This is a list of T cell receptor beta chains from one sample in a study of blood T cells in healthy people across ages. Each CDR3 protein is one row after TCRdb ran MiXCR on the 5' RACE reads. The data contain roughly 1.6 million distinct CDR3 sequences, about 35% of them singletons. The sequenced sample was blood. All receptors come from a woman younger than 45 in good health. Each CDR3 is given with its conserved first and last residue. A D gene is named only where the DNA matches it firmly. Clone size is given for some rows only: seen once, a few or many times, or a class if the clone is expanded.

clone_size	v_call	d_call	j_call	cdr3_aa	cdr3_nt
NA	TRBV7-9	NA	TRBJ1-1	CASSFRRAEAFF	TGTGCCAGCAGCTTCAGGCGGGCTGAAGCTTTCTTT
NA	TRBV20-1	NA	TRBJ2-7	CSARGDGGQGEQYF	TGCAGTGCTAGGGGCGACGGGGGGCAGGGGGAGCAGTACTTC
NA	TRBV5-1	TRBD1	TRBJ2-7	CASNLQGAGYEQYF	TGCGCCAGCAACCTACAGGGGGCGGGCTACGAGCAGTACTTC
NA	TRBV12-3/TRBV12-4	NA	TRBJ1-1	CARSLGGSTEAFF	TGTGCCCGCAGTTTAGGAGGGTCTACTGAAGCTTTCTTT
NA	TRBV10-3	NA	TRBJ1-1	CAIKGTRNTEAFF	TGTGCCATCAAGGGGACACGGAACACTGAAGCTTTCTTT
few	TRBV10-3	NA	TRBJ2-7	CAISEPGRSPYEQYF	TGTGCCATCAGTGAGCCGGGGCGGTCGCCCTACGAGCAGTACTTC
NA	TRBV24-1	TRBD1	TRBJ2-5	CATDTTGVIQETQYF	TGTGCCACCGATACTACAGGGGTGATCCAAGAGACCCAGTACTTC
few	TRBV5-1	TRBD2	TRBJ2-3	CASSEIAGDGTDTQYF	TGCGCCAGCAGCGAAATAGCGGGAGACGGCACAGATACGCAGTATTTT
NA	TRBV2	NA	TRBJ2-3	CASDMATPGYF	TGTGCCAGCGACATGGCTACTCCCGGGTATTTT
NA	TRBV28	NA	TRBJ1-2	CASSDYDGYTF	TGTGCCAGCAGCGACTACGATGGCTACACCTTC
few	TRBV5-1	TRBD2	TRBJ2-1	CASSLTTSGSNNEQFF	TGCGCCAGCAGCTTGACCACTAGCGGGAGTAACAATGAGCAGTTCTTC
few	TRBV2	TRBD2	TRBJ2-5	CASSPKTSGWSETQYF	TGTGCCAGCAGCCCGAAGACTAGCGGGTGGTCTGAGACCCAGTACTTC
NA	TRBV7-6	NA	TRBJ2-5	CASSLAQEGTQYF	TGTGCCAGCAGCTTAGCACAGGAAGGGACCCAGTACTTC
few	TRBV2	NA	TRBJ1-6	CASSAQGENSPLHF	TGTGCCAGCAGTGCCCAGGGTGAGAATTCACCCCTCCACTTT
few	TRBV10-1	TRBD1	TRBJ2-1	CASSDFSGQVGNNEQFF	TGCGCCAGCAGCGACTTCTCGGGACAGGTGGGGAACAATGAGCAGTTCTTC
few	TRBV7-3	NA	TRBJ2-7	CASSLRPRGSGEQYF	TGTGCCAGCAGCTTAAGGCCCAGAGGATCGGGGGAGCAGTACTTC
many	TRBV29-1	NA	TRBJ2-1	CSARQVYSYNEQFF	TGCAGCGCCAGACAGGTTTACTCCTACAATGAGCAGTTCTTC